The 16 T cell receptor beta chains below come from one sample, sequenced in a study of T-cell reconstitution after alpha-beta-depleted transplantation in children. The library targeted TCRbeta and was prepared with unique molecular identifiers. Each CDR3 protein gets one entry after TCRdb re-called the PCR reads with MiXCR. The sample carries about 690,000 distinct CDR3 sequences, 16% recorded once. The input for sequencing was PBMCs from the stem cell graft donor, taken from the stem cell graft. Receptor source: a human donor who donated a stem cell graft to a child with acute myeloid leukemia.

This clonotype has only a few counts. The chain recombines TRBV12-3 or TRBV12-4 with TRBJ2-5, with 9 bases matching TRBD1. V lost 4 bases and J lost 4; bases outside the gene matches: 7. CDR3 length equals 15 residues. The CDR3 bases are TGTGCCAGCAGTTCGTACGACAGGGGGACAGAGACCCAGTACTTC. Translated, it gives CASSSYDRGTETQYF.

The J gene is TRBJ1-5, the V gene TRBV7-9; 7 nucleotides align to TRBD1. Looked up from germline, CDR1 is SEHNR and CDR2 is FQNEAQ (reference sequence). The CDR3 runs 14 residues. The trim removed 4 bases at V and 10 bases at J, leaving 10 bases unmatched. The DNA for the CDR3 is TGTGCCAGCAGCTCATCAGACAGGGAGTACCCCCAGCATTTT. Its protein is CASSSSDREYPQHF.

This clonotype was seen at least ten times. The chain joins TRBV20-1 to TRBJ1-1, with D tentatively TRBD1 (5 bases). Germline CDR1 reads DFQATT; CDR2 reads SNEGSKA (reference sequence). V dropped 3 bases and J dropped 4 bases, with 18 bases sitting between them. This CDR3 comprises 15 residues. The CDR3 DNA is TGCAGTGCTAGCGGGGGGACGGGTACTGGCACTGAAGCTTTCTTT. Amino acid sequence: CSASGGTGTGTEAFF.

As concerns this clonotype: This may arise from a read error, as a much more abundant clone is one base away. The chain joins TRBV20-1 to TRBJ2-7; D is uncertain. The germline V gene has CDR1 DFQATT and CDR2 SNEGSKA (reference sequence). The CDR3 is made up of 14 amino acids. V was trimmed by 1 base and J by 5 bases, leaving 15 bases between them. In DNA, the CDR3 is TGCAGTGCTAGAGTCGGCCGATCCGCCCACGAGCAGTACTTC. This translates into CSARVGRSAHEQYF.

Only a few counts were recorded for this clonotype. The rearrangement links TRBV7-9 to TRBJ2-1; no clear D gene. There are 12 residues in the CDR3. Trimming shortened V by 5 bases and J by 9 bases, and 11 bases separated the two germline ends. CDR1 SEHNR and CDR2 FQNEAQ come from the germline V gene (reference sequence). The CDR3 reads CASSVQRPEQFF. CDR3 nucleotides: TGTGCCAGCAGCGTTCAGCGCCCTGAGCAGTTCTTC.

This clonotype was seen repeatedly, ten times or more. This sequence joins TRBV4-3 and TRBJ2-7, with 10 positions matching TRBD2. This CDR3 comprises 16 residues. J lost 5 bases, V lost 6 bases, and 13 bases had no gene match. Germline CDR1 is LGHNA and CDR2 is YSLEER. This CDR3 is CASSPRYGLAGDEQYF. The CDR3 DNA sequence: TGCGCCAGCAGTCCAAGATATGGCCTAGCGGGGGACGAGCAGTACTTC.

CDR3 loop: CSAREGPGDTEAFF. The DNA for the CDR3 is TGCAGTGCTAGAGAAGGACCGGGGGACACTGAAGCTTTCTTT. The gene calls are TRBV20-1 and TRBJ1-1, with a weak D call TRBD1 (5 bases). The CDR3 contains 14 residues. The germline gives CDR1 DFQATT, CDR2 SNEGSKA (reference sequence). The V and J ends lost 0 bases and 3 bases respectively, with 11 bases between them.

J is TRBJ2-5 and V is TRBV12-3 or TRBV12-4; D assignment may be TRBD1 or TRBD2 (6 bases each). The ends were cut back, 6 bases at V and 5 bases at J, with 16 bases in the middle. This CDR3 is 14 amino acids long. CDR3 protein: CASSPGGRVETQYF. CDR3 DNA sequence: TGTGCCAGCAGCCCTGGGGGGCGAGTTGAGACCCAGTACTTC.

This clonotype was seen repeatedly, ten times or more. The V and J genes are TRBV5-4 and TRBJ2-5; TRBD2 agrees at 8 bases. The CDR3 totals 16 residues. V was pared by 3 bases and J by 7 bases, with 14 bases of the junction left unmatched. Germline assignment: CDR1 SGHNT and CDR2 YYREEE (reference sequence). CDR3: CASSSSTGGGMGTQYF. CDR3 nucleotide sequence: TGTGCCAGCAGCTCGTCGACCGGCGGGGGGATGGGGACCCAGTACTTC.

This clonotype was seen repeatedly, ten times or more. The V call is TRBV29-1, the J call TRBJ2-2; D call uncertain. The V end lost 6 bases, the J end lost 6 bases, and 8 bases lay between the germline ends. Germline loops: CDR1 SQVTM, CDR2 ANQGSEA. CDR3 size: 11 residues. Here the CDR3 DNA reads TGCAGCGTCCAGACCCCCGGGGAGCTGTTTTTT. Encoded protein: CSVQTPGELFF.

The J gene is TRBJ2-1, the V gene TRBV7-8; 14 bases line up with TRBD2. The V gene end was trimmed by 4 bases and the J gene end by 4 bases; junction bases not matched to a gene: 3. This CDR3 region has 16 residues. The V gene's germline CDR1 is SGHVS and CDR2 FQNEAQ. The CDR3 sequence: CASSSGLAGDYNEQFF. As DNA, the CDR3 is TGTGCCAGCAGCTCGGGACTAGCGGGGGATTACAATGAGCAGTTCTTC.

V gene TRBV10-3 combines with J gene TRBJ2-6; perhaps D is TRBD1 or TRBD2 (5 bases each). The CDR3 consists of 16 residues. CDR1 is ENHRY and CDR2 is SYGVKD in the germline V gene. Trimming shortened V by 8 bases and J by 0 bases, and 14 bases separated the two germline ends. The DNA for the CDR3 is TGTGCCATCCCCGGGGACCCCACCTCTGGGGCCAACGTCCTGACTTTC. This sequence encodes CAIPGDPTSGANVLTF.

CDR3 sequence (DNA): TGTGCCAGCAGCTTAACTCGGGACGTGGTGAACACTGAAGCTTTCTTT. It yields the protein CASSLTRDVVNTEAFF. The chain couples TRBV7-3 to TRBJ1-1, with D perhaps matching TRBD1 (5 bases). The CDR3 spans 16 residues. Germline CDR1 SGHTA, CDR2 FQGTGA. V lost 0 bases and J lost 0, with 11 bases in between.

This clonotype was seen ten or more times. This chain links TRBV18 with TRBJ2-1; a weak D match, TRBD1 (6 bases). The CDR3 runs 16 residues. Germline V CDR1 and CDR2: KGHSH, LQKENI. Trimming cost V 5 bases and J 0 bases, with 14 bases left between them. The CDR3 is CASSVQTGGSYNEQFF. In DNA form, the CDR3 reads TGTGCCAGCTCAGTGCAGACAGGCGGCTCCTACAATGAGCAGTTCTTC. The full variable domain, completed using reference TRBV18 and TRBJ2-1, is NAGVMQNPRHLVRRRGQEARLRCSPMKGHSHVYWYRQLPEEGLKFMVYLQKENIIDESGMPKERFSAEFPKEGPSILRIQQVVRGDSAAYFCASSVQTGGSYNEQFFGPGTRLTVL.

The J gene is TRBJ2-5, the V gene TRBV5-1; D is ambiguous. CDR1 and CDR2 (germline): SGHRS, YFSETQ. CDR3 length: 14 amino acids. Between the trimmed V and J ends, which lost 0 bases and 5 bases, there was a span of 11 bases. The CDR3 sequence: CASSLARAAETQYF. The CDR3 region has the DNA TGCGCCAGCAGCTTGGCCCGGGCGGCGGAGACCCAGTACTTC.

The sample holds many counts of this clonotype. This chain uses TRBV20-1 with TRBJ1-1; D is uncertain. CDR3 size: 14 residues. With 1 base removed from V and 5 bases from J, the gap between germline ends came to 14 bases. Per the germline V gene, CDR1 is DFQATT and CDR2 is SNEGSKA (reference sequence). The CDR3 DNA reads TGCAGTGCTAGAGCTACGGGGAGCAGGACTGAAGCTTTCTTT. Its protein is CSARATGSRTEAFF.